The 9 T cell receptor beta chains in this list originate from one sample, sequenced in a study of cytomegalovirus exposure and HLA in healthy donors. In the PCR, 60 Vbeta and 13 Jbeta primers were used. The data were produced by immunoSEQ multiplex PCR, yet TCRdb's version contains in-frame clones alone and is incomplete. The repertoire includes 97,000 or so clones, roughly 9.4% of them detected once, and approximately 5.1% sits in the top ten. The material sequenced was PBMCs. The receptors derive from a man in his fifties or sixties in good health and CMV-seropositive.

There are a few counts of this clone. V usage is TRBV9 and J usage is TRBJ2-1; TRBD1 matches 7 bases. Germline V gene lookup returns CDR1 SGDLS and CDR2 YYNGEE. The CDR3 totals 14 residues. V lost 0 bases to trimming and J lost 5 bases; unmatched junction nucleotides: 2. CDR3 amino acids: CASSVAQGNNEQFF. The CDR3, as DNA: TGTGCCAGCAGCGTAGCACAGGGGAACAATGAGCAGTTCTTC.

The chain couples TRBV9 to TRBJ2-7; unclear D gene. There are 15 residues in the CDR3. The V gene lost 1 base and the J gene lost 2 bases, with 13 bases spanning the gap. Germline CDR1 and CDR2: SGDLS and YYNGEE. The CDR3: CASSVSPSNTYEQYF. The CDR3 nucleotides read TGTGCCAGCAGCGTAAGCCCTAGTAACACCTACGAGCAGTACTTC.

CDR3 sequence (DNA): TGTGCCAGCAGCTCGACTAGCGGCTACGAGCAGTACTTC. The encoded protein is CASSSTSGYEQYF. V gene TRBV11-3 combines with J gene TRBJ2-7, with 9 bases aligning to TRBD2. V gave up 4 bases and J gave up 3 bases; unmatched junction bases: 1. Germline values: CDR1 SGHNT, CDR2 YENEEA. CDR3 length: 13 residues.

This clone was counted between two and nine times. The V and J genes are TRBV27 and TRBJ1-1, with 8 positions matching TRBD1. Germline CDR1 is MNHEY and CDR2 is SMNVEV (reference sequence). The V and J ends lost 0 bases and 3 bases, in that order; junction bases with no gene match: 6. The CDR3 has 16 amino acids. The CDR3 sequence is CASSLSRTGRHTEAFF. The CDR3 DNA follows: TGTGCCAGCAGTTTATCCCGGACAGGGAGGCACACTGAAGCTTTCTTT.

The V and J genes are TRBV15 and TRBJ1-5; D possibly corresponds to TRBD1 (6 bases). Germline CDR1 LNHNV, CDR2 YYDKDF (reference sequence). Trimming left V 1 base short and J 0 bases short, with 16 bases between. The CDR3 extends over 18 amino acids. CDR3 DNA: TGTGCCACCAGCAGAGTGGGGGGGCAGGGATATAGCAATCAGCCCCAGCATTTT. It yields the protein CATSRVGGQGYSNQPQHF.

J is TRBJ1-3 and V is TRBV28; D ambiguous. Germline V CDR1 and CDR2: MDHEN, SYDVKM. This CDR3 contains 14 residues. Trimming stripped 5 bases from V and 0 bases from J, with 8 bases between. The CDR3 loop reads CASSRRSSGNTIYF. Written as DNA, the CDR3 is TGTGCCAGCAGTCGTAGAAGCTCTGGAAACACCATATATTTT.

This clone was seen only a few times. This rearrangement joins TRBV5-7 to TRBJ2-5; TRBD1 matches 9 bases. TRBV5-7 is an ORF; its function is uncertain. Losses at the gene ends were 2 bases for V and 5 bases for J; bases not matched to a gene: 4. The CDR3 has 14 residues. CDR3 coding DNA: TGTGCCAGCAGCTTACACGACAGGGGGGAGACCCAGTACTTC. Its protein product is CASSLHDRGETQYF.

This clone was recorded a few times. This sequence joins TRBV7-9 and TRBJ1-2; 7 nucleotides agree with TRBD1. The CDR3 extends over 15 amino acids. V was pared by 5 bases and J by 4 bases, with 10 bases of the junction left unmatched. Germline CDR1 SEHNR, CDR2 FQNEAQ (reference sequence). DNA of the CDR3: TGTGCCAGCAGCCCGGGACAGCCTAAGCGCTATGGCTACACCTTC. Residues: CASSPGQPKRYGYTF.

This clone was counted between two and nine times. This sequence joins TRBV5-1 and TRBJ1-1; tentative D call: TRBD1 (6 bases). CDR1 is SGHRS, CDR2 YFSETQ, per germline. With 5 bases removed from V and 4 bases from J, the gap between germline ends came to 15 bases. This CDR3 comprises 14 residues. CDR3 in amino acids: CASRATGFATEAFF. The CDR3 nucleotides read TGCGCCAGCAGAGCCACAGGGTTCGCCACTGAAGCTTTCTTT.